The sequence of this T cell receptor (beta chain) was determined in a study of shared clonotypes between healthy human individuals. The table lists this clone with a few counts. Sequencing was performed with immunoSEQ multiplex PCR; in TCRdb, only in-frame clones are kept and a portion is missing. The sample records 2 million to 2.5 million clones, approximately 94% being singletons. What was sequenced was naive CD4+ T cells from PBMCs. Indicated subset: CD45RA+ positively selected. This clonotype was sampled from a man in his late teens or twenties in good health. Some clones in this sample may be carry-over from other donors' samples.

In nucleotides, the CDR3 is TGCAGCGTCTGGCCTGAAGCTTTCTTT. This sequence encodes CSVWPEAFF. V and J are TRBV29-1 and TRBJ1-1; D is ambiguous. Germline V gives CDR1 SQVTM, CDR2 ANQGSEA. The CDR3 runs 9 residues. Trimming took off 6 bases at V and 6 bases at J, with 5 bases between the two ends.